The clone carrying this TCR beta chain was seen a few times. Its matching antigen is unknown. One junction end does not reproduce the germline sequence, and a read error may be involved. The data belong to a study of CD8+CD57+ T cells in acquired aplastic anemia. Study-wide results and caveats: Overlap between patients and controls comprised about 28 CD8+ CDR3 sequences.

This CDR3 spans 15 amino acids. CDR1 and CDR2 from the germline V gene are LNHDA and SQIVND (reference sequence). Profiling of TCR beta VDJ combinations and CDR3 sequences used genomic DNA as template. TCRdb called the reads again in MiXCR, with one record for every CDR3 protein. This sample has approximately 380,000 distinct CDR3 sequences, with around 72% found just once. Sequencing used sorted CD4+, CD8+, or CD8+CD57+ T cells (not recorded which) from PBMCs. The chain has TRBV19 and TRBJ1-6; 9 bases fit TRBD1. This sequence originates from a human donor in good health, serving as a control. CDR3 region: CASSLLGQGNSPLHF. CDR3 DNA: TGTGCCAGCAGCTTACTGGGACAGGGCAATTCACCCCTGCACTTT.